What follows are 3 T cell receptor beta chains derived from one specimen sequenced in a study of blood T cell repertoires in COVID-19. TCRdb's copy holds only in-frame clones and misses some; the assay was immunoSEQ multiplex PCR. The profile shows under 200,000 clones, 79% of them singletons. Sequenced material: peripheral blood. All receptors derive from a woman aged 35 to 49 with COVID-19, enrolled during active disease.

The rearrangement joins TRBV29-1 to TRBJ1-1, with a tentative D call TRBD1 (6 bases). This CDR3 region has 14 residues. The V and J ends lost 1 base and 0 bases respectively, with 9 bases between them. CDR1 and CDR2 (germline): SQVTM, ANQGSEA. For the CDR3, the DNA is TGCAGCGTTGAAGCGTCAGGGGTGAACACTGAAGCTTTCTTT. Encoded protein: CSVEASGVNTEAFF.

The CDR3 DNA is TGTGCCAGCAGCATAGATGTTCCGTATAGCAATCAGCCCCAGCATTTT. Amino acid sequence: CASSIDVPYSNQPQHF. V gene TRBV7-9 combines with J gene TRBJ1-5; D unresolved. There are 16 residues in the CDR3. Germline CDR1 SEHNR, CDR2 FQNEAQ (reference sequence). V was trimmed by 5 bases and J by 0 bases, leaving 14 bases between them.

This clone was seen a handful of times. This chain joins TRBV18 and TRBJ1-3; D is unclear. V lost 8 bases and J lost 6, with 17 bases in between. The CDR3 is 14 amino acids. CDR1 is KGHSH and CDR2 is LQKENI in the germline V gene. CDR3 loop: CASTITQATNTIYF. The CDR3, as DNA: TGTGCCAGCACTATAACACAAGCTACAAACACCATATATTTT. Based on the CDR3 plus reference TRBV18 and TRBJ1-3, the full variable domain is NAGVMQNPRHLVRRRGQEARLRCSPMKGHSHVYWYRQLPEEGLKFMVYLQKENIIDESGMPKERFSAEFPKEGPSILRIQQVVRGDSAAYFCASTITQATNTIYFGEGSWLTVV.